This T cell receptor beta chain was obtained from a study of OX40 agonist ivuxolimab in advanced cancers. V was trimmed by 5 bases and J by 4 bases, leaving 23 bases between them. The CDR3 spans 17 residues. The germline gives CDR1 SGHNT, CDR2 YENEEA. Measured with immunoSEQ multiplex PCR; TCRdb has only the in-frame clones, and not every one. The sample contains roughly 80,000 clones, around 82% of which appear only once. This receptor was obtained from an adult with an advanced solid tumor such as melanoma, head and neck, liver or kidney cancer. Specimen: CD4+ or CD8+ T cells sorted from blood, collected in a trial of the OX40 agonist ivuxolimab. J is TRBJ1-2 and V is TRBV11-3; tentative D call: TRBD1 (5 bases). CDR3 region: CASSPLEAAGPGYGYTF. DNA of the CDR3: TGTGCCAGCAGCCCCTTGGAGGCAGCGGGACCGGGCTATGGCTACACCTTC.